This T cell receptor beta chain was sequenced in a study of shared T cell receptors in the human thymus. This CDR3 is 16 amino acids long. V dropped 10 bases and J dropped 2; count of bases not matched to a gene: 9. In germline, CDR1 is LNHDA, CDR2 SQIVND (reference sequence). The method was immunoSEQ multiplex PCR; TCRdb's version includes in-frame clones alone and lacks a portion of them. The sample comprises hundreds of thousands of clones, roughly 90% of which are singletons, and around 0.01% rests with the top ten. This clone has a single count. These data were also filed under a second study, of human thymus T cells. This second report adds: Donors were healthy Finnish infants having corrective surgery for congenital heart defects. Thymus specimens were resections from corrective heart surgery. Apparent bias marked the V and J gene usage of thymic and blood repertoires. The related literature has documented a marked overlap of thymic repertoires among unrelated individuals.

V gene TRBV19 combines with J gene TRBJ2-1, with 12 bases identical to TRBD2. Sample: thymocytes. The TCR was taken from a boy less than two years old with a congenital heart defect. CDR3 coding DNA: TGTGCCACGTTAAGGACTAGCGGGAATACCTACAATGAGCAGTTCTTC. Amino acid sequence: CATLRTSGNTYNEQFF.